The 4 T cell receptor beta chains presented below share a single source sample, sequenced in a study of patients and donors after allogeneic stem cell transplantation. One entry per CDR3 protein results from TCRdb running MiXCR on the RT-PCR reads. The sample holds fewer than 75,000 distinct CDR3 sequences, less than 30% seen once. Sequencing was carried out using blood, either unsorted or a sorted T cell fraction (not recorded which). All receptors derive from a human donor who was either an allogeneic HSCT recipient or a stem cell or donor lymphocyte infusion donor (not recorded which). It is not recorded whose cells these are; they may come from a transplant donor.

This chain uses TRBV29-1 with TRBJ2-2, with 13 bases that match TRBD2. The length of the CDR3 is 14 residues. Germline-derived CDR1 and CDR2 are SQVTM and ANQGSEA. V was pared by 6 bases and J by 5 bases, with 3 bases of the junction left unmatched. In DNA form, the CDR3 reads TGCAGCGTAAGACTAGCGGGGGGAACCGGGGAGCTGTTTTTT. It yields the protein CSVRLAGGTGELFF.

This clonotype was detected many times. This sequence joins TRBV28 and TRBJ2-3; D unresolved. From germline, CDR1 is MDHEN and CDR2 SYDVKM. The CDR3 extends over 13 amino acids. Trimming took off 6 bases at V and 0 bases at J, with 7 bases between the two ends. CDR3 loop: CASSPQSTDTQYF. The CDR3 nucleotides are TGTGCCAGCAGCCCGCAGAGCACAGATACGCAGTATTTT.

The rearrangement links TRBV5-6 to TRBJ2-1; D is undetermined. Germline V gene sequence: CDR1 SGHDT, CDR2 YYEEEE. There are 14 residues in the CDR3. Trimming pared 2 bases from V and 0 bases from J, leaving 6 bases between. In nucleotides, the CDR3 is TGTGCCAGCAGCTTCGGCAGCTCCTACAATGAGCAGTTCTTC. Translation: CASSFGSSYNEQFF. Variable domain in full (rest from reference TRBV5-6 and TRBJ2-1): DAGVTQSPTHLIKTRGQQVTLRCSPKSGHDTVSWYQQALGQGPQFIFQYYEEEERQRGNFPDRFSGHQFPNYSSELNVNALLLGDSALYLCASSFGSSYNEQFFGPGTRLTVL.

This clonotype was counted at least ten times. DNA for the CDR3: TGCGCCAGCAGCTTGGGCGGAGGGAATCAGCCCCAGCATTTT. Translation gives CASSLGGGNQPQHF. V usage is TRBV5-1 and J usage is TRBJ1-5, with unresolved D. Germline V gene data show CDR1 as SGHRS and CDR2 as YFSETQ. There are 14 residues in the CDR3. Trimming cost V 0 bases and J 4 bases, with 8 bases left between them. Full variable domain (remainder filled in from reference TRBV5-1 and TRBJ1-5): KAGVTQTPRYLIKTRGQQVTLSCSPISGHRSVSWYQQTPGQGLQFLFEYFSETQRNKGNFPGRFSGRQFSNSRSEMNVSTLELGDSALYLCASSLGGGNQPQHFGDGTRLSIL.